This T cell receptor beta chain was sequenced during a study of immune heterogeneity within non-small cell lung tumors. About the research overall: Of all tumors, several turned out to be squamous cell carcinomas, about eleven were non-squamous carcinomas and 1 was not otherwise specified. Broader study findings: Recurring identical dominant CDR3 beta clonotypes were observed across tumor sites within a patient, together with site-unique high-frequency clones.

This clonotype has more than one count but fewer than ten. The antigen is undetermined. This CDR3 comprises 14 residues. The V gene end was trimmed by 5 bases and the J gene end by 2 bases; junction bases not matched to a gene: 3. Germline V gives CDR1 DFQATT, CDR2 SNEGSKA (reference sequence). Multiplex PCR (32 V and 13 J primers) was used to amplify the TCR beta CDR3. TCRdb recomputed calls from the multiplex PCR reads with MiXCR, one row per CDR3 protein. The table includes fewer than 5,500 distinct CDR3 sequences, roughly 25% detected once. Bulk tumor gDNA, 550 to 600 ng per sample, served as the TCR template. Biopsies that were spaced far apart were taken, several per primary tumor, during surgery. Enrolled individuals presented with untreated, newly diagnosed non-small cell lung cancer and received curative surgery. All donors had received a new diagnosis of non-small cell lung cancer and were undergoing surgery with curative intent.

This receptor was identified in a man aged 60 to 75 with non-small cell lung cancer. V usage is TRBV20-1 and J usage is TRBJ2-7; the match to TRBD2 covers 13 bases. Sequenced input: lung tumor tissue. CDR3 residues: CSASGTSGTYEQYF. The DNA for the CDR3 is TGCAGTGCTTCCGGGACTAGCGGGACCTACGAGCAGTACTTC.